This T cell receptor beta chain was identified in a study of early T cells in non-severe SARS-CoV-2 infection. Study-wide context: Sequenced bulk RNA came from whole blood that was unsorted, and chains were unpaired. Notes on the study in general: VDJdb matches were skewed toward anti-spike CD8 T cell responses.

This clonotype appeared many times. What it binds is unknown. V shed 4 bases and J shed 2 bases, with 17 bases lying between them. Germline V gene lookup returns CDR1 SGHNT and CDR2 YYREEE (reference sequence). The CDR3 runs to 16 residues. Unique molecular identifiers were affixed to single, distinct cDNA molecules. TCRdb reanalysed the 5' RACE reads using MiXCR and keeps one entry per CDR3 protein. This sample has approximately 49,000 distinct CDR3 sequences, with about an eighth found just once. The chain has TRBV5-4 and TRBJ2-3; D assignment may be TRBD1 or TRBD2 (6 bases each). The clonotype comes from an adult who was a healthcare worker with PCR-confirmed SARS-CoV-2 infection or an uninfected control (not recorded which). Sample: whole blood. CDR3 coding DNA: TGTGCCAGCAGCCGAGACGGGGGCGAATCCACAGATACGCAGTATTTT. Its translation: CASSRDGGESTDTQYF.